These 18 T cell receptor beta chains originate from one sample sequenced in a study of blood T cell repertoires in COVID-19. This table comes from immunoSEQ multiplex PCR, and its TCRdb copy is limited to in-frame clones, with some not included. The sample lists tens of thousands of clones, about two thirds occurring once. Sequencing input: peripheral blood. These receptors were collected from a woman aged 60-70 years in a cohort sampled during active or convalescent COVID-19.

The rearrangement joins TRBV7-3 to TRBJ2-7, with D possibly matching TRBD1 (6 bases). V gave up 11 bases and J gave up 6 bases, with 23 bases separating them. Germline CDR1 is SGHTA and CDR2 is FQGTGA. The CDR3 contains 14 residues. The CDR3: CAGSRGRTVLEQYF. In nucleotides, the CDR3 is TGTGCCGGATCCCGGGGAAGGACAGTGCTCGAGCAGTACTTC.

The chain is built from TRBV4-1 and TRBJ2-7, with 10 bases identical to TRBD2. CDR1 and CDR2 from the germline V gene are MGHRA and YSYEKL. The CDR3 length is 18 residues. The J segment lost 0 bases and the V segment lost 0 bases, leaving 8 bases of the junction unmatched. CDR3 nucleotide sequence: TGCGCCAGCAGCCAAGAAGTTAGCGGGGGGACCCTCTCCTACGAGCAGTACTTC. Its translation: CASSQEVSGGTLSYEQYF.

This clone was seen more than once but under ten times. This chain connects TRBV14 to TRBJ1-1, with D possibly being TRBD1 (5 bases). Germline values: CDR1 SGHDN, CDR2 FVKESK. This CDR3 region has 16 residues. Trimming removed 0 bases from V and 6 bases from J, with 17 bases in between. The CDR3 nucleotides read TGTGCCAGCAGCCAAGACTGGACAAAGGGAGGCGCTGAAGCTTTCTTT. This translates into CASSQDWTKGGAEAFF.

The chain recombines TRBV18 with TRBJ2-3; a weak D match, TRBD1 (6 bases). The V end lost 2 bases, the J end lost 6 bases, and 6 bases lay between the germline ends. Germline CDR1 KGHSH, CDR2 LQKENI. The CDR3 consists of 12 residues. The CDR3 DNA reads as TGTGCCAGCTCACCAACAGGGGATACGCAGTATTTT. This translates into CASSPTGDTQYF.

This clone has a single count. The chain links TRBV6-5 to TRBJ1-1, with TRBD1 matching over 12 bases. CDR3 length: 16 amino acids. Germline lookup yields CDR1 MNHEY and CDR2 SVGAGI. The V segment lost 4 bases and the J segment 4 bases; nucleotides outside the gene matches: 7. CDR3 coding DNA: TGTGCCAGCAGTTCCCGGGACAGGGGGCCTGGCACTGAAGCTTTCTTT. Translation gives CASSSRDRGPGTEAFF.

The J gene is TRBJ1-2, the V gene TRBV28; D is possibly TRBD1 (6 bases). Germline V gives CDR1 MDHEN, CDR2 SYDVKM. Trimming left V 3 bases short and J 8 bases short, with 13 bases between. This CDR3 contains 13 residues. In DNA, the CDR3 is TGTGCCAGCAGTTTGGCAGGGGCTGGGGGCTACACCTTC. This gives the protein CASSLAGAGGYTF.

This clone was recorded many times. The chain links TRBV4-1 to TRBJ1-5; D is perhaps TRBD1 (5 bases). With 3 bases removed from V and 3 bases from J, the gap between germline ends came to 27 bases. Germline V CDR1 and CDR2: MGHRA, YSYEKL. The CDR3 extends over 20 amino acids. The CDR3 region is CASSQDATGLNRQSNQPQHF. The CDR3 region has the DNA TGCGCCAGCAGCCAGGACGCAACGGGACTCAATCGGCAGTCCAATCAGCCCCAGCATTTT.

The CDR3 here is CASSIQGTDSPLHF. The CDR3 region has the DNA TGTGCCAGTAGTATCCAGGGAACGGATTCACCCCTCCACTTT. The rearrangement links TRBV19 to TRBJ1-6; the D gene is possibly TRBD1 (5 bases). The CDR3 length is 14 residues. Germline values: CDR1 LNHDA, CDR2 SQIVND (reference sequence). Trimming cost V 3 bases and J 8 bases, with 11 bases left between them.

DNA of the CDR3: TGTGCCAGCAGCCAGTCAGCGGCCTCGTCATATGGCTACACCTTC. It is translated as CASSQSAASSYGYTF. V is TRBV3-1 (or the pseudogene TRBV3-2) and J is TRBJ1-2, with unresolved D. This CDR3 is built from 15 residues. Trimming cost V 3 bases and J 5 bases, with 16 bases left between them. Germline CDR1 and CDR2: LGHDT and YNNKEL (reference sequence).

Worth noting for this clone: This clone may be a read error of a much larger clone one base away. This chain connects TRBV11-1 to TRBJ2-3; 10 bases map to TRBD2. The V segment lost 5 bases and the J segment 1 base; nucleotides outside the gene matches: 3. Germline V lookup: CDR1 SGHAT, CDR2 FQDESV (reference sequence). The CDR3 covers 15 residues. The CDR3 protein is CASSPGTSGTDTQYF. In DNA form, the CDR3 reads TGTGCCAGCAGCCCCGGGACTAGCGGCACAGATACGCAGTATTTT. The full variable domain, completed using reference TRBV11-1 and TRBJ2-3, is EAEVAQSPRYKITEKSQAVAFWCDPISGHATLYWYRQILGQGPELLVQFQDESVVDDSQLPKDRFSAERLKGVDSTLKIQPAELGDSAMYLCASSPGTSGTDTQYFGPGTRLTVL.

The chain uses TRBV5-8 and TRBJ2-3; D is possibly TRBD1 (5 bases). The germline gives CDR1 SGHTS, CDR2 YDEGEE. The CDR3 consists of 16 residues. The germline V and J ends were trimmed by 0 bases and 3 bases, with 14 bases remaining between them. CDR3 coding DNA: TGTGCCAGCAGCTTGGGGAATGACAGAATGACAGATACGCAGTATTTT. This codes for CASSLGNDRMTDTQYF.

This clone was seen only a few times. V is TRBV4-2 and J is TRBJ1-5; no firm D call. V lost 2 bases and J lost 9, with 11 bases in between. The CDR3 covers 13 residues. Germline V CDR1 and CDR2: LGHNA, YNFKEQ. The DNA of the CDR3 is TGTGCCAGCAGCCAATCCCCTGCGGGGCCCCAGCATTTT. Translation: CASSQSPAGPQHF.

The V and J genes are TRBV18 and TRBJ1-1, with TRBD1 as a possible D gene (6 bases). The germline CDR1 and CDR2 sequences are KGHSH and LQKENI. The CDR3 covers 13 residues. Trimming took 3 bases from V and 7 from J, leaving 12 bases between them. CDR3: CASSPSGAGEAFF. The CDR3 DNA is TGTGCCAGCTCACCTTCAGGGGCGGGTGAAGCTTTCTTT.

This clone was seen just once. The chain recombines TRBV5-1 with TRBJ1-6; D possibly corresponds to TRBD1 (5 bases). Germline V gives CDR1 SGHRS, CDR2 YFSETQ. The CDR3 loop spans 13 amino acids. V lost 4 bases and J 8 bases, leaving 10 bases between the germline ends. The chain's CDR3 is CASSVDSYSPLHF. CDR3 in DNA: TGCGCCAGCAGCGTTGACAGCTATTCACCCCTCCACTTT.

The CDR3, as DNA: TGTGCCAGCAGCCAAACCGACAGGGGCCGCTTCACAGATACGCAGTATTTT. The encoded protein is CASSQTDRGRFTDTQYF. The V and J genes are TRBV4-2 and TRBJ2-3, with 8 positions matching TRBD1. The junction had 9 bases not matched to a gene; V was cut back by 2 bases and J by 2 bases. The CDR3 length is 17 residues. The germline CDR1 and CDR2 sequences are LGHNA and YNFKEQ.

The chain couples TRBV11-2 to TRBJ2-2; TRBD1 matches at 10 bases. V lost 3 bases to trimming and J lost 5 bases; unmatched junction nucleotides: 3. Germline V CDR1 and CDR2: SGHAT, FQNNGV. The CDR3 is 15 amino acids. CDR3 sequence reads: CASSLTGGRTGELFF. For the CDR3, the DNA is TGTGCCAGCAGCTTGACAGGGGGCCGGACCGGGGAGCTGTTTTTT. Filled out from reference TRBV11-2 and TRBJ2-2, the complete variable domain reads EAGVAQSPRYKIIEKRQSVAFWCNPISGHATLYWYQQILGQGPKLLIQFQNNGVVDDSQLPKDRFSAERLKGVDSTLKIQPAKLEDSAVYLCASSLTGGRTGELFFGEGSRLTVL.

J is TRBJ2-3 and V is TRBV5-5; D uncertain. CDR3 length: 13 amino acids. CDR1 SGHKS and CDR2 YYEKEE come from the germline V gene (reference sequence). Trimming took off 0 bases at V and 7 bases at J, with 9 bases between the two ends. The CDR3 protein is CASSLAGRNTQYF. The DNA of the CDR3 is TGTGCCAGCAGCTTGGCCGGTCGAAATACGCAGTATTTT.

A note on this clone: An end of the junction does not agree with germline; a read error may underlie this. This sequence joins TRBV10-1 and TRBJ2-2; 9 bases align to TRBD1. This CDR3 has 15 residues. Germline V gives CDR1 WNHNN, CDR2 SYGVQD (reference sequence). CDR3 sequence: CATSRQGGNTGELFF. CDR3 DNA: TGCGCCACCAGTCGACAGGGGGGGAACACCGGGGAGCTGTTTTTT.